This TCR beta chain came from a study of Graves' ophthalmopathy and Graves' hyperthyroidism. This clonotype was seen ten or more times. Its antigen is still unknown. Deletions cut 3 bases from V and 2 bases from J, with 12 bases between. The CDR3 covers 15 residues. Germline values: CDR1 KGHSH, CDR2 LQKENI. Beta-chain TCR CDR3 regions were amplified from RNA transcripts. HTBI primers were employed in first-round RT-PCR, then a second-round multiplex PCR followed. In TCRdb, the multiplex PCR reads were re-called with MiXCR into one record per CDR3 protein. In the table there are a few hundred thousand distinct CDR3 sequences, 17% of which are singletons. A volume of 8 to 10 ml of fresh peripheral blood supplied the PBMCs. The study's findings and limits: Blood samples also showed most expanded thyroid clonotypes exceeding 0.001 frequency.

Sequencing was carried out using peripheral blood. The TCR sequence derives from an adult woman with stable Graves' hyperthyroidism. The chain combines TRBV18 with TRBJ2-3; D is unclear. The DNA of the CDR3 is TGTGCCAGCTCACCCGCTCGAGAGATCACAGATACGCAGTATTTT. This codes for CASSPAREITDTQYF.